This TCR beta chain was obtained from a study of T cell repertoires in cytomegalovirus infection. Across the study: Recently identified HLA-C-restricted CMV epitopes and well-studied HLA-B-restricted CMV epitopes were used by the study. Both a matching HLA type and CMV infection were indicated by public TCR beta signatures. Findings of the study overall: Adding up the frequency of public TCR beta families identified people who carried CMV plus the relevant HLA. In two of eight donors, the top clonotype was HLA-C-restricted CMV-specific.

The junction had 2 bases not matched to a gene; V was cut back by 7 bases and J by 4 bases. The CDR3 contains 15 residues. Germline lookup yields CDR1 SEHNR and CDR2 FQNEAQ (reference sequence). This clonotype was seen a few times. Its antigen is still unknown. MiXCR, run by TCRdb on the reads, gives a single entry per CDR3 protein. The table has around 85,000 distinct CDR3 sequences, around 49% seen once; the top ten hold approximately 93%. The sequence was obtained from a human donor in good health (CMV status not recorded). Some clones in this sample may be carry-over from other donors' samples. The chain links TRBV7-9 to TRBJ2-1, with 15 bases fitting TRBD2. Here the sequenced sample was CD8+ T cells from cultured PBMCs, taken from culture after CMV antigen stimulation. Here the CDR3 DNA reads TGTGCCAGCACCGGACTAGCGGGAGGGTACAATGAGCAGTTCTTC. Its protein is CASTGLAGGYNEQFF.